What follows is one TCR beta chain and its context. The antigen is not known. The data derive from a study of cytomegalovirus exposure and HLA in healthy donors. Findings and caveats of the study: Later work showed greater clonal expansion in HLA-associated TCR beta chains than in equally common others. The HLA-A and HLA-B alleles of most subjects were reportedly predicted accurately from TCR beta sequences. Presence/absence analyses took donor sequencing depth as roughly uniform. In a later analysis, specific HLA alleles were associated with 15,000 to 20,000 TCR beta sequences at a 0.05 false discovery rate.

The PCR had 60 Vbeta and 13 Jbeta primers. Method: immunoSEQ multiplex PCR; TCRdb's copy keeps in-frame clones and lacks some. Among roughly 78,000 clones, roughly 63% were seen once, and the ten largest hold approximately 5.4%. Germline V gene data show CDR1 as SGHNT and CDR2 as YENEEA. This CDR3 spans 13 amino acids. V gave up 10 bases and J gave up 3 bases; unmatched junction bases: 6. This receptor was taken from a man aged 25-45 years in good health and CMV-seropositive. The rearrangement uses TRBV11-3 and TRBJ1-2, with TRBD1 matching 9 bases. Sequencing was done on a sample of PBMCs. The CDR3, as DNA: TGTGCCATCCGGGACAGGGAGGACTATGGCTACACCTTC. Its protein is CAIRDREDYGYTF.